Detailed here is one T cell receptor (beta chain). Ages ranged from about 18 to 89 years, with residence in approximately 23 US areas. Recovered status applied to Cohort 3 donors who had two consecutive negative PCRs. It also applied to those with clearance or with symptom resolution. These data belong to a study of blood T cell repertoires in COVID-19. The overall study: T cells, B-cell-depleted T cells, or PBMCs provided the cDNA or gDNA that served as material.

Original data processing: The authors estimated nucleated cell counts from reference gene primer amplification. Sequencing used immunoSEQ multiplex PCR; TCRdb keeps in-frame clones, though not all of them. That table furnishes V, J and clone size, whereas the DNA furnished D and trimming. The data contain roughly 160,000 clones, over 75% of them singletons. Germline V CDR1 and CDR2: SGHRS, YFSETQ. V dropped 2 bases and J dropped 5; count of bases not matched to a gene: 13. The CDR3 runs to 17 residues. This TCR came from a man aged 50 to 60 who had recovered from COVID-19. The chain couples TRBV5-1 to TRBJ2-1; TRBD2 aligns across 7 bases. Sequencing was done on a sample of PBMCs or T cells enriched from blood (not recorded which). The CDR3 loop is CASSFGPPGLTNNEQFF. The DNA for the CDR3 is TGCGCCAGCAGCTTCGGGCCCCCGGGACTAACGAACAATGAGCAGTTCTTC. Full variable domain (rest looked up from reference TRBV5-1 and TRBJ2-1): KAGVTQTPRYLIKTRGQQVTLSCSPISGHRSVSWYQQTPGQGLQFLFEYFSETQRNKGNFPGRFSGRQFSNSRSEMNVSTLELGDSALYLCASSFGPPGLTNNEQFFGPGTRLTVL.